This record covers a single TCR beta chain. This sample was taken from a study of blood T cell repertoires in COVID-19. As for the study in general: The United States, Italy and Spain were the sources of the acute and convalescent COVID-19 samples. PBMCs, B-cell-depleted T cells, or T cells were the source of the cDNA or gDNA that made up the material.

Trimming removed 2 bases from V and 1 base from J, with 10 bases in between. CDR3 length: 14 residues. Germline CDR1 reads SGHRS; CDR2 reads YFSETQ. As processed by the authors: Cell counts per sample came from amplifying reference gene primers. Sequencing used immunoSEQ multiplex PCR; TCRdb keeps in-frame clones, though not all of them. V, J and clone size are taken as reported in that table, and D and trimming were inferred from the DNA itself. The table lists about 300,000 clones, about 89% of them singletons, with roughly 5% in the top ten. V usage is TRBV5-1 and J usage is TRBJ2-7; perhaps TRBD1 as D (6 bases). The TCR comes from a man aged 35-49 years with acute or convalescent COVID-19. Sequenced input: peripheral blood. This CDR3 reads CASSFSTGSYEQYF. The CDR3 nucleotides are TGCGCCAGCAGCTTTTCCACAGGGTCCTACGAGCAGTACTTC.